The clone carrying this T cell receptor beta chain was picked up many times. These data belong to a study of blood T cells in healthy people across ages. The overall study: About one barcoded beta molecule per two T cells was the capture yield of template switching.

Staff drew around 10 milliliters of peripheral blood from each donor. Using a J-beta primer mix together with a sample-barcoded 5' primer, a second PCR was run for roughly 6 to 12 cycles. TCRdb re-called the 5' RACE reads with MiXCR, one entry per CDR3 protein. This sample has 1.5 million to 2 million distinct CDR3 sequences; about two fifths occur once, and the top ten carry more than 20%. This CDR3 region has 14 residues. Trimming cost V 5 bases and J 2 bases; bases outside gene matches: 5. Germline V gene sequence: CDR1 SGHTA, CDR2 FQGNSA. Sequencing input: blood. The TCR comes from a human donor in good health. This sequence joins TRBV7-2 and TRBJ2-5; 7 bases align to TRBD1. CDR3 loop: CASSPGQTQETQYF. The CDR3, as DNA: TGTGCCAGCAGCCCGGGACAGACTCAAGAGACCCAGTACTTC.